The 21 T cell receptor beta chains reported below all come from one sample, sequenced in a study of blood T cell repertoires in COVID-19. Clones were sequenced by immunoSEQ multiplex PCR, and TCRdb holds only the in-frame ones, with some missing. This table has about 170,000 clones, 70% to 85% appearing once. The material sequenced was PBMCs or T cells enriched from blood (not recorded which). These receptors originate from a man aged 50 or older who had recovered from COVID-19.

J is TRBJ2-7 and V is TRBV4-3; tentative D call: TRBD2 (5 bases). Trimming took off 0 bases at V and 4 bases at J, with 10 bases between the two ends. The CDR3 is made up of 14 amino acids. The germline CDR1 and CDR2 sequences are LGHNA and YSLEER. This chain's CDR3 is CASSQDGDGYEQYF. The CDR3 bases are TGCGCCAGCAGCCAAGACGGGGATGGGTACGAGCAGTACTTC.

J is TRBJ2-5 and V is TRBV6-4; TRBD1 matches at 10 bases. J was trimmed by 2 bases and V by 5 bases; bases with no gene match: 5. CDR1 MRHNA and CDR2 SNTAGT come from the germline V gene. The CDR3 loop spans 15 amino acids. CDR3 region: CASSPGTGAQETQYF. As DNA, the CDR3 is TGTGCCAGCAGTCCCGGGACAGGGGCTCAAGAGACCCAGTACTTC.

The chain recombines TRBV11-2 with TRBJ1-6, with 9 bases matching TRBD1. J gave up 0 bases and V 5 bases, and 8 bases lay outside the gene matches. Germline assignment: CDR1 SGHAT and CDR2 FQNNGV. This CDR3 spans 18 amino acids. CDR3 nucleotide sequence: TGTGCCAGCAGCATCAACAGGGGGCCGAGCTCCTATAATTCACCCCTCCACTTT. Protein: CASSINRGPSSYNSPLHF. The full variable domain, in which reference TRBV11-2 and TRBJ1-6 provide the parts outside the CDR3, is EAGVAQSPRYKIIEKRQSVAFWCNPISGHATLYWYQQILGQGPKLLIQFQNNGVVDDSQLPKDRFSAERLKGVDSTLKIQPAKLEDSAVYLCASSINRGPSSYNSPLHFGNGTRLTVT.

This chain joins TRBV2 and TRBJ2-3; TRBD2 matches at 8 bases. The CDR3 runs 17 residues. Germline CDR1 and CDR2: SNHLY and FYNNEI. Trimming took 6 bases from V and 7 from J; bases not matched to a gene: 18. DNA of the CDR3: TGTGCCAGCAGCCCCGTGGGGATGGCGGGGGGCGGGAATACGCAGTATTTT. Translation: CASSPVGMAGGGNTQYF. Full variable domain (outside the CDR3, taken from reference TRBV2 and TRBJ2-3): EPEVTQTPSHQVTQMGQEVILRCVPISNHLYFYWYRQILGQKVEFLVSFYNNEISEKSEIFDDQFSVERPDGSNFTLKIRSTKLEDSAMYFCASSPVGMAGGGNTQYFGPGTRLTVL.

CDR3 sequence (DNA): TGTGCCAGCAGCTTAATGGCGGTCGCGAACACCGGGGAGCTGTTTTTT. This sequence encodes CASSLMAVANTGELFF. The J gene is TRBJ2-2, the V gene TRBV7-9; D gene unclear. CDR1 is SEHNR, CDR2 FQNEAQ, per germline (reference sequence). This CDR3 has 16 residues. V dropped 2 bases and J dropped 0 bases, with 10 bases sitting between them.

The V call is TRBV9, the J call TRBJ1-1, with 7 bases lining up with TRBD1. Per the germline V gene, CDR1 is SGDLS and CDR2 is YYNGEE. The CDR3 extends over 16 amino acids. The J segment lost 0 bases and the V segment lost 0 bases, leaving 5 bases of the junction unmatched. CDR3 region: CASSVEGGLMNTEAFF. CDR3 sequence (DNA): TGTGCCAGCAGCGTAGAAGGGGGCCTTATGAACACTGAAGCTTTCTTT. Combining the CDR3 with reference TRBV9 and TRBJ1-1 gives the whole variable domain DSGVTQTPKHLITATGQRVTLRCSPRSGDLSVYWYQQSLDQGLQFLIQYYNGEERAKGNILERFSAQQFPDLHSELNLSSLELGDSALYFCASSVEGGLMNTEAFFGQGTRLTVV.

This rearrangement joins TRBV5-1 to TRBJ2-2; 12 bases match TRBD2. The ends lost 4 bases at V and 7 bases at J; junction bases unmatched: 8. The CDR3 is made up of 16 amino acids. Looked up from germline, CDR1 is SGHRS and CDR2 is YFSETQ. CDR3 bases: TGCGCCAGCAGCCCGCTAGCGGGGGGGCCTGGCGGGGAGCTGTTTTTT. Protein sequence: CASSPLAGGPGGELFF.

The chain employs TRBV5-1 and TRBJ1-4, with TRBD1 as a possible D gene (6 bases). Germline CDR1 is SGHRS and CDR2 is YFSETQ. V shed 3 bases and J shed 8 bases, with 17 bases lying between them. CDR3 length: 15 amino acids. The DNA of the CDR3 is TGCGCCAGCAGCTCCAGGGGCGGGCAGGGGGAAAAACTGTTTTTT. Translated: CASSSRGGQGEKLFF. The full variable domain, completed using reference TRBV5-1 and TRBJ1-4, is KAGVTQTPRYLIKTRGQQVTLSCSPISGHRSVSWYQQTPGQGLQFLFEYFSETQRNKGNFPGRFSGRQFSNSRSEMNVSTLELGDSALYLCASSSRGGQGEKLFFGSGTQLSVL.

The chain recombines TRBV20-1 with TRBJ2-3; D remains unclear. This CDR3 comprises 14 residues. The germline V gene encodes CDR1 DFQATT and CDR2 SNEGSKA (reference sequence). The V gene lost 4 bases and the J gene lost 2 bases, with 13 bases spanning the gap. CDR3 sequence reads: CSANENFLTDTQYF. CDR3 in DNA: TGCAGTGCTAATGAAAATTTTCTCACAGATACGCAGTATTTT.

The rearrangement joins TRBV11-1 to TRBJ2-1; 12 bases align to TRBD2. CDR3 length: 16 amino acids. In germline, CDR1 is SGHAT, CDR2 FQDESV (reference sequence). J was trimmed by 7 bases and V by 3 bases; bases with no gene match: 7. CDR3: CASSFGLAGGLNEQFF. CDR3 in DNA: TGTGCCAGCAGCTTCGGCCTAGCGGGGGGGCTTAATGAGCAGTTCTTC.

The chain employs TRBV14 and TRBJ2-3; 8 positions agree with TRBD2. Germline V gene data show CDR1 as SGHDN and CDR2 as FVKESK. V lost 0 bases to trimming and J lost 8 bases; unmatched junction nucleotides: 13. The CDR3 contains 17 residues. The CDR3 is CASSQDTFVGTRGTQYF. In nucleotides, the CDR3 is TGTGCCAGCAGCCAAGATACATTTGTTGGGACTAGAGGTACGCAGTATTTT.

The V gene is TRBV6-5, the J gene TRBJ2-7; D perhaps matches TRBD1 (6 bases). The CDR3 is made up of 15 amino acids. V was shortened by 7 bases and J by 0 bases, with 16 bases between the two germline ends. CDR1 and CDR2 from the germline V gene are MNHEY and SVGAGI. The CDR3 is CASMHNRVSSYEQYF. CDR3 nucleotides: TGTGCCAGCATGCACAACAGGGTAAGCTCCTACGAGCAGTACTTC.

This clone was seen a handful of times. The chain has TRBV6-5 and TRBJ2-5; possible D gene TRBD2, 7 bases. The length of the CDR3 is 15 residues. Trimming took 6 bases from V and 7 from J, leaving 21 bases between them. The germline gives CDR1 MNHEY, CDR2 SVGAGI. The CDR3 nucleotides are TGTGCCAGCAGCCCGACTTTCGGGGGCGGGGGGACCCAGTACTTC. Amino acids: CASSPTFGGGGTQYF.

The V call is TRBV6-1, the J call TRBJ1-4, with D tentatively TRBD1 (5 bases). The ends were cut back, 5 bases at V and 7 bases at J, with 11 bases in the middle. Germline V gene sequence: CDR1 MNHNS, CDR2 SASEGT. The CDR3 loop spans 13 amino acids. CDR3 DNA sequence: TGTGCCAGCAGTACCCCGGGGGGTGAAAAACTGTTTTTT. Amino acid sequence: CASSTPGGEKLFF.

The V gene is TRBV4-1, the J gene TRBJ2-3; 9 bases are a match to TRBD2. The V segment lost 4 bases and the J segment 4 bases; nucleotides outside the gene matches: 9. This CDR3 is built from 16 residues. The germline CDR1 and CDR2 sequences are MGHRA and YSYEKL. CDR3 sequence (DNA): TGCGCCAGCAGCCGCGGGGGGGCCCTAGGGGCAGATACGCAGTATTTT. It encodes CASSRGGALGADTQYF.

The chain is built from TRBV9 and TRBJ1-5, with 9 bases lining up with TRBD1. CDR1 and CDR2 from the germline V gene are SGDLS and YYNGEE. There are 15 residues in the CDR3. V shed 3 bases, J shed 3 bases, and the junction held 4 bases outside the gene matches. Here the CDR3 reads CASSEGQGLNQPQHF. In DNA form, the CDR3 reads TGTGCCAGCAGCGAGGGACAGGGTCTCAATCAGCCCCAGCATTTT.

This clone was seen a single time. The chain has TRBV2 and TRBJ2-5, with 7 bases aligning to TRBD1. Per the germline V gene, CDR1 is SNHLY and CDR2 is FYNNEI. The V segment lost 6 bases and the J segment 3 bases; nucleotides outside the gene matches: 10. The length of the CDR3 is 15 residues. The CDR3 region is CASRARQGGEETQYF. The CDR3 DNA follows: TGTGCCAGCAGGGCCCGACAGGGTGGGGAAGAGACCCAGTACTTC.

V usage is TRBV30 and J usage is TRBJ1-1; maybe TRBD1 (6 bases). CDR3 size: 12 residues. V gave up 7 bases and J gave up 1 base, with 10 bases separating them. In germline, CDR1 is GTSNPN, CDR2 SVGIG (reference sequence). As DNA, the CDR3 is TGTGCCTTACTCAGGGGGAACACTGAAGCTTTCTTT. Its protein is CALLRGNTEAFF.

V is TRBV3-1 (or the pseudogene TRBV3-2) and J is TRBJ2-3; 7 bases are a match to TRBD1. The CDR3 length is 20 residues. Germline V lookup: CDR1 LGHDT, CDR2 YNNKEL (reference sequence). V lost 1 base, J lost 6 bases, and 22 bases stayed unmatched. CDR3 coding DNA: TGTGCCAGCAGCCAAGGGCTGGGGAGACAGGGAAGGTCGGATATCGATACGCAGTATTTT. It specifies CASSQGLGRQGRSDIDTQYF.

This chain joins TRBV18 and TRBJ2-3, with 9 bases that match TRBD1. Germline V gene sequence: CDR1 KGHSH, CDR2 LQKENI. There are 16 residues in the CDR3. Losses at the gene ends were 2 bases for V and 0 bases for J; bases not matched to a gene: 3. CDR3 residues: CASSPRQGGSTDTQYF. Here the CDR3 DNA reads TGTGCCAGCTCACCAAGACAGGGGGGGAGCACAGATACGCAGTATTTT.

This clone was picked up one time. The chain recombines TRBV5-1 with TRBJ2-3, with D unclear. Trimming cost V 4 bases and J 5 bases, with 11 bases left between them. CDR3 length equals 13 residues. The germline V gene encodes CDR1 SGHRS and CDR2 YFSETQ. The CDR3, as DNA: TGCGCCAGCAGCGCCAACCTAGGAGATACGCAGTATTTT. It encodes CASSANLGDTQYF.